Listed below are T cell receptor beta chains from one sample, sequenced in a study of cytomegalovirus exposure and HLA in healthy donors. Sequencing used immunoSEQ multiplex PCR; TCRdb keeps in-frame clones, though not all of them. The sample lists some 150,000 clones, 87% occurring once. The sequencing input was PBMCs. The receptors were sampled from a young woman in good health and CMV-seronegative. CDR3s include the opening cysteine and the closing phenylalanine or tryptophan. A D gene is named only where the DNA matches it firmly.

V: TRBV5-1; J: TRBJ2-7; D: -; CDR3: CASSVPTGSRYEQYF
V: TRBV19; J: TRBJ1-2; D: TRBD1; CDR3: CASSTRQGRMEFYGYTF
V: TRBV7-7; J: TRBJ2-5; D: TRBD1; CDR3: CASSWGTGQETQYF
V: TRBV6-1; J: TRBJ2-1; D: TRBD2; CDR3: CASSGRGGLYEQFF
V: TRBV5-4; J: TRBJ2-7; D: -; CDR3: CASSLEGRWLVVNEQYF
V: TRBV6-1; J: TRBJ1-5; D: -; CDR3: CASNPRGYQPQHF
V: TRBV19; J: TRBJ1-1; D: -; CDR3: CASSILTGSTEAFF
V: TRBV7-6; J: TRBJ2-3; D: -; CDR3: CASSLAGAPPDTQYF
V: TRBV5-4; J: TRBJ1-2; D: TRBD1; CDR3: CASTPSVVQGAFYTF
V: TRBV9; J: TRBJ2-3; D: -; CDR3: CASSPEGPPDTQYF
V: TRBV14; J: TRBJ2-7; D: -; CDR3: CASSQGLGTANYEQYF
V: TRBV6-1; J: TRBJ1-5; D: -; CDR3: CASSEARGGQPQHF
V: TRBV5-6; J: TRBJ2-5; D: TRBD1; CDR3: CASSLFQGAVEETQYF
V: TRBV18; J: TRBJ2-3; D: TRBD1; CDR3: CASSPGTGVSDTQYF
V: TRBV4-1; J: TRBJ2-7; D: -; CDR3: CASSQGLNSYEQYF
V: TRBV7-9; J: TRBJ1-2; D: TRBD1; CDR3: CASSPQGVGQIYGYTF
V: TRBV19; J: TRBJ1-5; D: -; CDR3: CASMSWGNNQPQHF
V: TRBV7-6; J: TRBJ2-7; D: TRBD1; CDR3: CASSLSPGQGAYEQYF
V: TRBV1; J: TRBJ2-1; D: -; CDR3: CTSSQEPVKGRTSVTYNEQFF
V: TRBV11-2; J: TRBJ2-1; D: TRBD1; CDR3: CASSHRGPSSYNEQFF
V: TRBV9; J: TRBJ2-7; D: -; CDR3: CASSDGGTSYEQYF
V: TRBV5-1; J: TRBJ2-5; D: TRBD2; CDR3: CASRTSGSGETQYF
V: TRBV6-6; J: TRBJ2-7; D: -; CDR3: CASKGGPYEQYF
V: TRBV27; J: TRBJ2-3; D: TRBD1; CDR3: CASTLSLSPSGTGWYF
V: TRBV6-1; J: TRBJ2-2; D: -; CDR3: CASTRQLNTGELFF
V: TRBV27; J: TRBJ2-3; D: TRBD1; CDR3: CASSFIGTGSDTQYF
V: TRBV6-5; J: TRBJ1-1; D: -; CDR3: CASKPTQNTEAFF
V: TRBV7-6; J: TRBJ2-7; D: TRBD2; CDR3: CASSLAPAGANSYEQYF
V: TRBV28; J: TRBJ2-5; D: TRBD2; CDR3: CASSARTSGRPGETQYF
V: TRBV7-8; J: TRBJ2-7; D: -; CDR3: CASSLPGIRNEQYF
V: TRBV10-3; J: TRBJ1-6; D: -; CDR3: CAISVPGGNSPLHF
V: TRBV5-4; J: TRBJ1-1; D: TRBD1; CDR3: CASSNPGQMNTEAFF
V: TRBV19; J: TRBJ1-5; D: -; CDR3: CASARDIILEPQHF
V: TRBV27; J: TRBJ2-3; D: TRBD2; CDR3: CASSPRPGLAFNTQYF
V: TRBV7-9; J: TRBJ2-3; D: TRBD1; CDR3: CASSLTVSRDSRTDTQYF
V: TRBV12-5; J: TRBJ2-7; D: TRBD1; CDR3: CASGLGNRQGSYEQYF
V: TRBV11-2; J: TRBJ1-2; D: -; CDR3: CASRSPEGKNYGYTF
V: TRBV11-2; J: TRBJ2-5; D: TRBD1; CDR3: CASSPTGAQETQYF
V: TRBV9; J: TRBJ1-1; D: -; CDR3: CASSARHLWTEAFF
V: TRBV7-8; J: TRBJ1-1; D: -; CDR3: CASSLTPAEAFF
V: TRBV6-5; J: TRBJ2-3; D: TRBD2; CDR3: CASSSGLAGEGDTQYF
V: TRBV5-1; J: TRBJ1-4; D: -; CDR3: CASSPTGSGNEKLFF
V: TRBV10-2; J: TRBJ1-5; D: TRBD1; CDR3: CASRGQSNQPQHF
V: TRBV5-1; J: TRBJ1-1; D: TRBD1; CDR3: CASRAGTANTEAFF
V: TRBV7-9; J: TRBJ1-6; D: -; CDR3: CASSQSSGNNSPLHF
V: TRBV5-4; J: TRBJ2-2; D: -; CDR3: CASSFGLKVTGELFF
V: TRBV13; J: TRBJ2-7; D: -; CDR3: CASSSTGEQYF
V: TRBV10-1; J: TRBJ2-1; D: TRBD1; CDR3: CASSEAGGYEQFF